The T cell receptor beta chain described here comes from a study of T-cell memory formation after mild COVID-19. V lost 4 bases and J 3 bases, leaving 5 bases between the germline ends. This CDR3 region has 12 residues. CDR1 is KGHDR, CDR2 SFDVKD, per germline. TCRdb re-called the 5' RACE reads through MiXCR, storing one row per CDR3 protein. The data show around 430,000 distinct CDR3 sequences, 15% to 20% seen once. The clonotype originates from a young man who had mild COVID-19 (a few samples of this study predate the infection). Cell type and time point are not known. This sequence joins TRBV24-1 and TRBJ1-2; D gene ambiguous. Source material: PBMCs or a T cell subset sorted from them (not recorded which). Here the CDR3 DNA reads TGTGCCACCAGTGACAGCCACTATGGCTACACCTTC. This encodes CATSDSHYGYTF.